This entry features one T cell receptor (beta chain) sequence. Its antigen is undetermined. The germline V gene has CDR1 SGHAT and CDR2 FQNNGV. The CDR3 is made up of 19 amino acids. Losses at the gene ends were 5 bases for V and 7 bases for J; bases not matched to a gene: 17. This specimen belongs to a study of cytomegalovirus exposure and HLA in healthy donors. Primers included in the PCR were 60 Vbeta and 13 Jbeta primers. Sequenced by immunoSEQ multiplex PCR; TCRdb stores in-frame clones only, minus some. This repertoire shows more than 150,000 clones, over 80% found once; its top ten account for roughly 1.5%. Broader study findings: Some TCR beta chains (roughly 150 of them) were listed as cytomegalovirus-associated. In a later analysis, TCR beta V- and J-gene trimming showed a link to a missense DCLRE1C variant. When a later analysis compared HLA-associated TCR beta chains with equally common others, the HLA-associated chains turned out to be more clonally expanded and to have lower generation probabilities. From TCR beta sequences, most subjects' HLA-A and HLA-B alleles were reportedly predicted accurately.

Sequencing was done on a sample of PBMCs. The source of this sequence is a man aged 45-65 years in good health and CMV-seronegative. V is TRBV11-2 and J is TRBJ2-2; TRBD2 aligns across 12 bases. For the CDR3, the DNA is TGTGCCAGCAGCAACCCAGTGACTAGCGGGGGTGCCGTCCGCGGGGAGCTGTTTTTT. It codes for CASSNPVTSGGAVRGELFF.